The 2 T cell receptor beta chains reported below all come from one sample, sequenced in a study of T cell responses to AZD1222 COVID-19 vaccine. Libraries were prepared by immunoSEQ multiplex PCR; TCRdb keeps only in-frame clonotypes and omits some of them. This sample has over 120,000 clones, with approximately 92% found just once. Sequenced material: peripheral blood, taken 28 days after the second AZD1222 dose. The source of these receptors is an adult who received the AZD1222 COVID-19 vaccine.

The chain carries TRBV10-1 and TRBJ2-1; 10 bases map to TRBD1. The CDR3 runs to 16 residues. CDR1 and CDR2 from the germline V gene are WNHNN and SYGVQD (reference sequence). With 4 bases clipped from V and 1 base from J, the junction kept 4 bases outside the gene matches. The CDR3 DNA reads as TGCGCCAGCAGTGTTAGGACAGGGGGTTCCTACAATGAGCAGTTCTTC. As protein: CASSVRTGGSYNEQFF.

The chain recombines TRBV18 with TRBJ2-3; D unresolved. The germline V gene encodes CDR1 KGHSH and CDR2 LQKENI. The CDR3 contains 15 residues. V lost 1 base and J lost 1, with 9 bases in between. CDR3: CASSPRDGGTDTQYF. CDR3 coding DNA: TGTGCCAGCTCACCACGAGACGGAGGCACAGATACGCAGTATTTT.